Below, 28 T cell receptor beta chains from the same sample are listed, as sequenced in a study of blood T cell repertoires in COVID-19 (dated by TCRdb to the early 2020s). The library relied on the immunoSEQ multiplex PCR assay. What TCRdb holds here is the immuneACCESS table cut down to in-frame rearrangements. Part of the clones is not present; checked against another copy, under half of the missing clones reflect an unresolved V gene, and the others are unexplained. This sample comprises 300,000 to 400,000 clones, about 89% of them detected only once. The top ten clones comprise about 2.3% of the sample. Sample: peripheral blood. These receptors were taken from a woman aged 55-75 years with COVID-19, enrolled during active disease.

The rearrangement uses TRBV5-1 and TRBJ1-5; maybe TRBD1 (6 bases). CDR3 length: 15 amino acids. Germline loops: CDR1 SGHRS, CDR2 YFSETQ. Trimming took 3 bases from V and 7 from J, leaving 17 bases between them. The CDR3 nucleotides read TGCGCCAGCAGCTGGTCTGGGGGCAATGGGCAGCCCCAGCATTTT. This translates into CASSWSGGNGQPQHF.

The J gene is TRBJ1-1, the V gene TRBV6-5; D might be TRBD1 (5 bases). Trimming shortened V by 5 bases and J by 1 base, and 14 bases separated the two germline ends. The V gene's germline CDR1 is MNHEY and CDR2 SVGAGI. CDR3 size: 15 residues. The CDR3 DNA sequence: TGTGCCAGCAGTAGGGTGGGGCTTAAGAACACTGAAGCTTTCTTT. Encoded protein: CASSRVGLKNTEAFF.

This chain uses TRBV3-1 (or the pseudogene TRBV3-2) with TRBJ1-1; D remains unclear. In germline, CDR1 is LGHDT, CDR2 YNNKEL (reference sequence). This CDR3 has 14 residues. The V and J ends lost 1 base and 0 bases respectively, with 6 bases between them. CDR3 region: CASSQVAVNTEAFF. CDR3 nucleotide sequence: TGTGCCAGCAGCCAAGTAGCAGTGAACACTGAAGCTTTCTTT.

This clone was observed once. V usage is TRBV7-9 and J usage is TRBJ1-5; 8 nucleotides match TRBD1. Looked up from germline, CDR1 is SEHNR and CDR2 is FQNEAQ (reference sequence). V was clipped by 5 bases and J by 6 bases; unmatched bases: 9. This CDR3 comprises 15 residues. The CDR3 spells CASSGGQGAAQPQHF. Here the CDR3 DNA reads TGTGCCAGCAGCGGGGGGCAGGGGGCGGCTCAGCCCCAGCATTTT.

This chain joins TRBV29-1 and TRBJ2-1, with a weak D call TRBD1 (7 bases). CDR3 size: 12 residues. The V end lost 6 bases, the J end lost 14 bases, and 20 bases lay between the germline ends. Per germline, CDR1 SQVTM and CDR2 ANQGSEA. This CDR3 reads CSVEGGQTTKFF. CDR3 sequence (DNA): TGCAGCGTGGAGGGGGGACAGACGACGAAGTTCTTC.

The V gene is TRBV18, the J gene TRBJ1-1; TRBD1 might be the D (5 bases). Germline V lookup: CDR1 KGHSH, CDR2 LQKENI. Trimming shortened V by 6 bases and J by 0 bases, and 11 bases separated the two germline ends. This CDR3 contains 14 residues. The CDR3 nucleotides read TGTGCCAGCTCCCCAGTAGGGGTGAACACTGAAGCTTTCTTT. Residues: CASSPVGVNTEAFF.

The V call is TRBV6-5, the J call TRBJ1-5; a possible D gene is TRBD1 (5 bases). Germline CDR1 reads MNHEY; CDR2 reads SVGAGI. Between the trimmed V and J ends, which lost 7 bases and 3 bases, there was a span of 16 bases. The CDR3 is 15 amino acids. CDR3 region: CASTLTRGSNQPQHF. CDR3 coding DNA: TGTGCCAGCACCCTAACGCGGGGCTCCAATCAGCCCCAGCATTTT.

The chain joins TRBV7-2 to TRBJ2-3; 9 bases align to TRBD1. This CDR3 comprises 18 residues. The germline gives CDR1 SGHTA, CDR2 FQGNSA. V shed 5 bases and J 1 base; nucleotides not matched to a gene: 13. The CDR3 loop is CASSARSYRTGGTDTQYF. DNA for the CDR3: TGTGCCAGCAGCGCCCGGAGTTATAGGACAGGGGGCACAGATACGCAGTATTTT.

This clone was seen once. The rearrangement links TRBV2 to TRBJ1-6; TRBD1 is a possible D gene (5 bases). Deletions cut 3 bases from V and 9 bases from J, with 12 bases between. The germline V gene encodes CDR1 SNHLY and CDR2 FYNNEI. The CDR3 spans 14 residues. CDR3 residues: CASSDMAGSSPLHF. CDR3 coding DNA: TGTGCCAGCAGTGATATGGCAGGGTCTTCACCCCTCCACTTT.

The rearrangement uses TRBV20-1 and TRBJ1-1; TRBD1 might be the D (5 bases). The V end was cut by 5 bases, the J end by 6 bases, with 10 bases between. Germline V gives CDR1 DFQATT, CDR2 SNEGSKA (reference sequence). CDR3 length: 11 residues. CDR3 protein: CSASGFAEAFF. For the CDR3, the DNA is TGCAGTGCTTCAGGGTTCGCTGAAGCTTTCTTT.

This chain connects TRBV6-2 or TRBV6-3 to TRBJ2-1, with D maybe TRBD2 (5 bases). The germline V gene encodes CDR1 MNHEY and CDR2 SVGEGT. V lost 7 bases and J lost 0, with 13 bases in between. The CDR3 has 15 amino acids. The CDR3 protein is CASTPTGSSYNEQFF. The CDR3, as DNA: TGTGCCAGCACCCCCACGGGGTCCTCCTACAATGAGCAGTTCTTC.

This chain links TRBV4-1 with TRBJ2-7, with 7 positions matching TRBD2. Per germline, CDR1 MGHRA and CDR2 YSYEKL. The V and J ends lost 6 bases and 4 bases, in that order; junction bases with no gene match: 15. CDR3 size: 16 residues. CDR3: CASSNPGRGIQYEQYF. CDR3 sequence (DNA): TGCGCCAGCAGTAACCCCGGGCGGGGGATTCAATACGAGCAGTACTTC.

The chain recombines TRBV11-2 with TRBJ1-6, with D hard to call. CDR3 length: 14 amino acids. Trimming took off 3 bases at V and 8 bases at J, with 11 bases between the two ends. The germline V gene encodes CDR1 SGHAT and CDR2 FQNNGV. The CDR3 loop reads CASSLLRVDSPLHF. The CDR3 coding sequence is TGTGCCAGCAGCTTGTTGAGGGTGGATTCACCCCTCCACTTT.

The CDR3 DNA reads TGCGCCAGCAGCCATGACGGAGGACAGCATATAGGAAACACCATATATTTT. Translation gives CASSHDGGQHIGNTIYF. V gene TRBV4-1 combines with J gene TRBJ1-3; tentative D call: TRBD1 (6 bases). CDR3 length: 17 residues. From germline, CDR1 is MGHRA and CDR2 YSYEKL. V lost 3 bases, J lost 4 bases, and 19 bases lay in between.

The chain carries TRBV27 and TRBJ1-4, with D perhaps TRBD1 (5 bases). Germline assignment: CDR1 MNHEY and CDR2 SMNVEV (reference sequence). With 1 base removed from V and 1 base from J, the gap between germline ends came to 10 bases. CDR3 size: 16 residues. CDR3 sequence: CASSLLGARTNEKLFF. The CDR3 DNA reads TGTGCCAGCAGTTTATTAGGGGCTAGAACTAATGAAAAACTGTTTTTT.

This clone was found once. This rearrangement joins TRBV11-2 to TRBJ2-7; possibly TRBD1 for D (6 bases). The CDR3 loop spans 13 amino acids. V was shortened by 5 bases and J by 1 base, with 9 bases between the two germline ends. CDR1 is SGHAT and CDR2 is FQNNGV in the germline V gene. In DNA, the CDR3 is TGTGCCAGCAGCGGACAGTTTTCCTACGAGCAGTACTTC. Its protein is CASSGQFSYEQYF.

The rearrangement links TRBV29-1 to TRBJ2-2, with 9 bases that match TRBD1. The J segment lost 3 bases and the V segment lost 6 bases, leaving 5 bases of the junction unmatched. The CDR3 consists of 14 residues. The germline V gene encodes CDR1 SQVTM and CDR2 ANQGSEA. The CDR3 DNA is TGCAGCGTAGGACAGGGGTACGACACCGGGGAGCTGTTTTTT. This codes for CSVGQGYDTGELFF.

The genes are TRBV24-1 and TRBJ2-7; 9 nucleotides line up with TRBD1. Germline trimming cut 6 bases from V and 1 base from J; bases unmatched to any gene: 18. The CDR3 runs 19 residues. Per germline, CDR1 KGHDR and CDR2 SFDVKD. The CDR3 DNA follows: TGTGCCACCAGTTCGTTCTTCCGGGACAGGGAGGGAGAATCCTACGAGCAGTACTTC. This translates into CATSSFFRDREGESYEQYF.

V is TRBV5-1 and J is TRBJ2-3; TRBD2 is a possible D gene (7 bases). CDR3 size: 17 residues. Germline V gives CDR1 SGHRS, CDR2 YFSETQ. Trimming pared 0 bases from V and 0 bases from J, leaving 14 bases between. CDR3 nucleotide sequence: TGCGCCAGCAGCTTGGTCGCGGGGGCGCCTAGCACAGATACGCAGTATTTT. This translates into CASSLVAGAPSTDTQYF.

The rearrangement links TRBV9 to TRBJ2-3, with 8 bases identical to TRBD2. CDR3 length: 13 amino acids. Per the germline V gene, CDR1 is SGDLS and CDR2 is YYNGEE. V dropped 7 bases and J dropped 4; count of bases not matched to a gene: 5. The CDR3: CASVGTRADTQYF. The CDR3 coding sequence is TGTGCCAGCGTTGGGACTAGGGCAGATACGCAGTATTTT.

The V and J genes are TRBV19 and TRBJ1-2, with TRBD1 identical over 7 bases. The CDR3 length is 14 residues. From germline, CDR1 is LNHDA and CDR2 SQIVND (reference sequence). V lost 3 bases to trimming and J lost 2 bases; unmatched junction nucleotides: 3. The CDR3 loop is CASSIQQGNYGYTF. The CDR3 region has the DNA TGTGCCAGTAGTATTCAACAGGGGAACTATGGCTACACCTTC. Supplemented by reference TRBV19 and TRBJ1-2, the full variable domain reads DGGITQSPKYLFRKEGQNVTLSCEQNLNHDAMYWYRQDPGQGLRLIYYSQIVNDFQKGDIAEGYSVSREKKESFPLTVTSAQKNPTAFYLCASSIQQGNYGYTFGSGTRLTVV.

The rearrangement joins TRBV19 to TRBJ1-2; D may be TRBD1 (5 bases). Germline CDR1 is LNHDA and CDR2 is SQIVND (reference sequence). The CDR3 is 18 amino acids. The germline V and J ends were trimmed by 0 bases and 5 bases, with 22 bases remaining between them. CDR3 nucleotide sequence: TGTGCCAGTAGTATAGATGGATTCGGGCGGGACCTCCTTTATGGCTACACCTTC. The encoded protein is CASSIDGFGRDLLYGYTF.

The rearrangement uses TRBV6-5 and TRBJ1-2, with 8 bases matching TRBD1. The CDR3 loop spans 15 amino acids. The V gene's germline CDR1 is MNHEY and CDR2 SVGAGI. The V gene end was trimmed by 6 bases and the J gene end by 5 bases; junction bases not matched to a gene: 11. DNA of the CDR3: TGTGCCAGCAGGCTGTTGGACAGGGCAGGGTATGGCTACACCTTC. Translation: CASRLLDRAGYGYTF.

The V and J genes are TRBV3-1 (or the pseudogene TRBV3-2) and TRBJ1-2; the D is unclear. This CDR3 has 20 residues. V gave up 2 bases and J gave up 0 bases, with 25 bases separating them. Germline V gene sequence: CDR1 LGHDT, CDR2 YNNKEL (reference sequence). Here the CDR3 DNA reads TGTGCCAGCAGCCAAACAACCCCATTAGGACTCTCCCGAGCTAACTATGGCTACACCTTC. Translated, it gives CASSQTTPLGLSRANYGYTF.

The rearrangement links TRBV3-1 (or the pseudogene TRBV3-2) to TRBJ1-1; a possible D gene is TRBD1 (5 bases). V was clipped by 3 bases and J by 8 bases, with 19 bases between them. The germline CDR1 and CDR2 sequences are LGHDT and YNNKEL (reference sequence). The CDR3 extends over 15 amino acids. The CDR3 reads CASSQMGTPLAEAFF. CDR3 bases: TGTGCCAGCAGCCAGATGGGGACTCCCTTGGCGGAAGCTTTCTTT.

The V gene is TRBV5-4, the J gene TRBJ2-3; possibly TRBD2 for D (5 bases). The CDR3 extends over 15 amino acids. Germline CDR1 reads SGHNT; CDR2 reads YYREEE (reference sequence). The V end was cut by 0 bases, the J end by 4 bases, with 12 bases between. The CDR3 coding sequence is TGTGCCAGCAGCTTGGTCGGGATTAAGGCAGATACGCAGTATTTT. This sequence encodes CASSLVGIKADTQYF.

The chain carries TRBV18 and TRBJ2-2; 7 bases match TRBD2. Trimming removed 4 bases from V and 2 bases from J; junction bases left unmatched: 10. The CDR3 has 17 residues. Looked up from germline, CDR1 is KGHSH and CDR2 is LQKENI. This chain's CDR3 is CASSLPPGTINTGELFF. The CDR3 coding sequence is TGTGCCAGCTCACTACCTCCCGGGACTATTAACACCGGGGAGCTGTTTTTT.

The CDR3 loop reads CASSLVANSPLHF. Written as DNA, the CDR3 is TGTGCCAGCAGCTTAGTGGCAAATTCACCCCTCCACTTT. The chain couples TRBV11-2 to TRBJ1-6; D is unclear. With 1 base removed from V and 7 bases from J, the gap between germline ends came to 5 bases. CDR1 is SGHAT and CDR2 is FQNNGV in the germline V gene. The CDR3 is 13 residues long.